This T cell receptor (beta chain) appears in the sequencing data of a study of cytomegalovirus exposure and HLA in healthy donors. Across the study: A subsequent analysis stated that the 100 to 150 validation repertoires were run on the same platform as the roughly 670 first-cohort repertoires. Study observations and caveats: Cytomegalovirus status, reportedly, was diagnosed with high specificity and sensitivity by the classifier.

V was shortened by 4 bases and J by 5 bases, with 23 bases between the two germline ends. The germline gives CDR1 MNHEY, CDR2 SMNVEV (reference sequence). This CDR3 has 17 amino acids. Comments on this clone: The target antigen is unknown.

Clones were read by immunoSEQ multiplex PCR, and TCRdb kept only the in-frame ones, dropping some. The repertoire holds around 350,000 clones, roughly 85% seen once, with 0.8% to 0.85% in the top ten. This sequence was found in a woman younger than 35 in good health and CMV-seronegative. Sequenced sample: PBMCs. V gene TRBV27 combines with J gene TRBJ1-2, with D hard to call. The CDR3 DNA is TGTGCCAGCAGTTCCAACTACGACCCGGGAGTAAAATATGGCTACACCTTC. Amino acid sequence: CASSSNYDPGVKYGYTF.